This paragraph covers one T cell receptor (beta chain) sequence. This sample stems from a study of shared T cell receptors in the human thymus. Repertoires were generated with immunoSEQ multiplex PCR, while TCRdb's copy carries only in-frame clones and drops some. The sample has under 850,000 clones, around 87% seen once. The CDR3 loop spans 14 amino acids. Per the germline V gene, CDR1 is SGHNT and CDR2 is YYREEE (reference sequence). The data also belong to a second study, concerning human thymus T cells. That work contributes: Samples came from healthy Finnish infants during open corrective cardiac surgery. Thymus tissue for the work was resected from patients undergoing corrective heart surgery. What appeared biased in thymic and blood repertoires was the usage of V and J genes. Related work showed strongly overlapping thymic repertoires across unrelated individuals.

The J gene is TRBJ2-5, the V gene TRBV5-4, with TRBD2 identical over 7 bases. Gene TRBJ2-7 matches the end of the DNA better, so the J call may be wrong. The receptor was derived from a boy under three years old with a congenital heart defect. The sequenced sample consisted of thymocytes. CDR3 region: CASSLSGTGNEQYF. The CDR3 DNA sequence: TGTGCCAGCAGCTTGAGCGGGACGGGTAACGAGCAGTACTTC.